These T cell receptor beta chains were read from a single sample in a study of blood T cell repertoires in COVID-19. Sequencing used immunoSEQ multiplex PCR; TCRdb keeps in-frame clones, though not all of them. The data hold 24,000 or so clones, with roughly 84% observed a single time. The sample was peripheral blood. These receptors were taken from a human donor in a cohort sampled during active COVID-19. The donor label of this sample is uncertain. Each CDR3 is given with its conserved first and last residue. D genes are given only for firm matches. Rows may omit the clone size; those that give it use once, few, many or a size class.

D gene,V gene,J gene,clone size,CDR3 DNA,CDR3 protein
TRBD1,TRBV5-1,TRBJ1-3,-,TGCGCCAGCAGCTTGGAAGGGACAGTTCTCTCTGGAAACACCATATATTTT,CASSLEGTVLSGNTIYF
-,TRBV3-1/TRBV3-2,TRBJ1-3,-,TGTGCCAGCAGCCAAGTACACAGAATTTCTGGAAACACCATATATTTT,CASSQVHRISGNTIYF
TRBD1,TRBV12-3/TRBV12-4,TRBJ1-3,-,TGTGCCAGCACCCCGGACAGGGGGAACACCATATATTTT,CASTPDRGNTIYF
-,TRBV2,TRBJ2-7,-,TGTGCCAGCAGGATGGACTTCGGGTACGAGCAGTACTTC,CASRMDFGYEQYF
-,TRBV7-2,TRBJ1-3,-,TGTGCCAGCAGCTTGGGCCTGGGCACCATATATTTT,CASSLGLGTIYF
-,TRBV7-2,TRBJ2-3,once,TGTGCCAGCAGCTCCGGGGGAGATACGCAGTATTTT,CASSSGGDTQYF
-,TRBV12-3/TRBV12-4,TRBJ2-2,large,TGTGCCAGCAGTTTCGGGTTGCGGGAGCTGTTTTTT,CASSFGLRELFF
-,TRBV5-1,TRBJ2-2,-,TGCGCCAGCAGCCTACAGGGTTCGAACACCGGGGAGCTGTTTTTT,CASSLQGSNTGELFF
TRBD2,TRBV24-1,TRBJ2-5,-,TGTGCCACCAGTAGCGGGGGGGCCTGGGAGACCCAGTACTTC,CATSSGGAWETQYF
-,TRBV28,TRBJ1-1,-,TGTGCCAGCAGTTTTGGGGGGGGCGTCCGACGGAGTACTGAAGCTTTCTTT,CASSFGGGVRRSTEAFF
-,TRBV11-1,TRBJ2-2,-,TGTGCCAGCAGCTTAGTAGAGAACACCGGGGAGCTGTTTTTT,CASSLVENTGELFF
TRBD2,TRBV14,TRBJ2-7,once,TGTGCCAGCAGCCAATCACTAGCGGGGGGCCCAAATGCCTACGAGCAGTACTTC,CASSQSLAGGPNAYEQYF
-,TRBV25-1,TRBJ2-3,-,TGTGCCAGCAGTGTCGGGGTGGGGACAGATACGCAGTATTTT,CASSVGVGTDTQYF
-,TRBV2,TRBJ2-2,-,TGTGCCAGCAGCCAGGGGCCGCTTCGGGGCGGGGAGCTGTTTTTT,CASSQGPLRGGELFF